These 11 T cell receptor beta chains share one sample of origin, sequenced in a study of esophageal squamous cell carcinoma under preoperative chemotherapy. Time point given: before preoperative PTX-NDP chemotherapy. TCRdb re-called the PCR reads through MiXCR, storing one row per CDR3 protein. The sample lists 15,000 to 20,000 distinct CDR3 sequences; 40% to 50% were seen once. Sampling was performed from a patient given preoperative chemotherapy. These receptors originate from a human donor with esophageal squamous cell carcinoma. The donor label of this sample is uncertain.

Here the CDR3 DNA reads TGTGCCATCAGTGATATCCCGAATGTTGGCGGGAGTTCAGGAGATACGCAGTATTTT. Protein product: CAISDIPNVGGSSGDTQYF. This chain joins TRBV10-3 and TRBJ2-3, with 7 bases fitting TRBD2. J was trimmed by 5 bases and V by 3 bases; bases with no gene match: 20. CDR1 and CDR2 (germline): ENHRY, SYGVKD. This CDR3 is built from 19 residues.

This clonotype was detected only a few times. The genes are TRBV7-9 and TRBJ2-1; D remains unclear. CDR3 length: 14 amino acids. Germline CDR1 is SEHNR and CDR2 is FQNEAQ (reference sequence). V lost 4 bases and J lost 5, with 12 bases in between. The CDR3 protein is CASSSPPLDNEQFF. CDR3 DNA sequence: TGTGCCAGCAGCTCCCCCCCCCTAGACAATGAGCAGTTCTTC.

The chain couples TRBV6-2 or TRBV6-3 to TRBJ2-6; D call uncertain. Between the trimmed V and J ends, which lost 7 bases and 0 bases, there was a span of 10 bases. Germline V CDR1 and CDR2: MNHEY, SVGEGT. The CDR3 has 15 residues. DNA of the CDR3: TGTGCCAGCACCGTAATCCCCTCTGGGGCCAACGTCCTGACTTTC. This codes for CASTVIPSGANVLTF.

There are many counts of this clonotype. V usage is TRBV7-3 and J usage is TRBJ2-3; TRBD2 agrees at 8 bases. The V segment lost 5 bases and the J segment 5 bases; nucleotides outside the gene matches: 15. The CDR3 is made up of 17 amino acids. From germline, CDR1 is SGHTA and CDR2 FQGTGA. The chain's CDR3 is CASSLKLGRGDGDTQYF. In DNA, the CDR3 is TGTGCCAGCAGCCTCAAACTGGGGCGGGGGGATGGAGATACGCAGTATTTT.

This clonotype came up a few times. The V and J genes are TRBV11-2 and TRBJ2-1; 10 bases line up with TRBD2. The J call is doubtful: the DNA matches TRBJ2-7 better. The CDR3 is made up of 16 amino acids. Germline loops: CDR1 SGHAT, CDR2 FQNNGV. This CDR3 is CASSLVRASGSYEQYF. In DNA, the CDR3 is TGTGCCAGCAGCTTAGTTCGGGCTAGCGGGAGCTACGAGCAGTACTTC.

This chain joins TRBV18 and TRBJ2-5; 12 nucleotides agree with TRBD2. The tail of the sequence fits TRBJ2-1 better, so the J call may be wrong. The CDR3 is 15 residues long. Germline V CDR1 and CDR2: KGHSH, LQKENI. CDR3 in amino acids: CASSLAGGVYNEQFF. CDR3 coding DNA: TGTGCCAGCTCCCTAGCGGGAGGGGTGTACAATGAGCAGTTCTTC.

The rearrangement joins TRBV6-1 to TRBJ2-3; D not certain. The CDR3 loop spans 16 amino acids. V was trimmed by 6 bases and J by 2 bases, leaving 18 bases between them. Germline CDR1 reads MNHNS; CDR2 reads SASEGT. For the CDR3, the DNA is TGTGCCAGCAGGCCTAGTGGGGTACACCCCACAGATACGCAGTATTTT. Its protein product is CASRPSGVHPTDTQYF.

This clonotype was recorded at least ten times. The chain employs TRBV7-8 and TRBJ2-5, with 15 bases matching TRBD2. J gave up 0 bases and V 4 bases, and 6 bases lay outside the gene matches. Germline V gene sequence: CDR1 SGHVS, CDR2 FQNEAQ. This CDR3 region has 18 residues. This chain's CDR3 is CASSSPGLAGGYQETQYF. The CDR3, as DNA: TGTGCCAGCAGCTCTCCCGGACTAGCGGGGGGGTACCAAGAGACCCAGTACTTC.

The chain has TRBV7-3 and TRBJ2-1, with D perhaps TRBD1 (5 bases). Per the germline V gene, CDR1 is SGHTA and CDR2 is FQGTGA. V lost 3 bases to trimming and J lost 5 bases, with 17 bases between them. CDR3 size: 16 residues. The chain's CDR3 is CASSLHSGLNDNEQFF. The CDR3 DNA sequence: TGTGCCAGCAGCTTGCATTCAGGGCTCAATGACAATGAGCAGTTCTTC.

This clonotype was seen a handful of times. CDR3 DNA sequence: TGTGCCAGCCTAAGGACAGGGGGCCACGAGCAGTACTTC. Translating gives CASLRTGGHEQYF. This chain joins TRBV12-3 or TRBV12-4 and TRBJ2-5, with 11 bases aligning to TRBD1. Gene TRBJ2-7 matches the end of the DNA better, so the J call may be wrong. The CDR3 extends over 13 amino acids.

J is TRBJ2-1 and V is TRBV6-1; D unresolved. This CDR3 contains 15 residues. The germline gives CDR1 MNHNS, CDR2 SASEGT. Between the trimmed V and J ends, which lost 5 bases and 7 bases, there was a span of 18 bases. In DNA, the CDR3 is TGTGCCAGCAGTCAGGCTACATACCGGCTTAATGAGCAGTTCTTC. It translates to CASSQATYRLNEQFF.